One sample yielded the 32 T cell receptor beta chains listed below, sequenced in a study of OX40 agonist ivuxolimab in advanced cancers. Library preparation employed the immunoSEQ multiplex PCR assay. The clones in this table, taken by TCRdb from immuneACCESS, are in-frame only. Not every clone is retained; where verified, under half of the shortfall comes from an unresolved V gene, and the cause of the rest is unknown. In this sample the table shows 20,000 to 25,000 clones, roughly 80% of which occur a single time. About 23% of the sample comes from the top ten. Sequenced here: CD4+ or CD8+ T cells sorted from blood, sampled in a trial of the OX40 agonist ivuxolimab. The receptor source for this set is an adult with an advanced solid tumor such as melanoma, head and neck, liver or kidney cancer.

This clone was seen only a few times. This rearrangement joins TRBV11-1 to TRBJ2-5; D is perhaps TRBD2 (6 bases). The CDR3 is made up of 13 amino acids. Germline-derived CDR1 and CDR2 are SGHAT and FQDESV (reference sequence). V was pared by 5 bases and J by 7 bases, with 14 bases between. The CDR3 protein is CASSRELGGTQYF. In DNA form, the CDR3 reads TGTGCCAGCAGCCGGGAGCTTGGTGGGACCCAGTACTTC. Complete variable domain (other parts from reference TRBV11-1 and TRBJ2-5): EAEVAQSPRYKITEKSQAVAFWCDPISGHATLYWYRQILGQGPELLVQFQDESVVDDSQLPKDRFSAERLKGVDSTLKIQPAELGDSAMYLCASSRELGGTQYFGPGTRLLVL.

J is TRBJ2-2 and V is TRBV7-9; possible D gene TRBD1, 6 bases. CDR1 and CDR2 (germline): SEHNR, FQNEAQ (reference sequence). Between the trimmed V and J ends, which lost 5 bases and 1 base, there was a span of 11 bases. This CDR3 has 15 amino acids. The CDR3 loop reads CASSMLRGNTGELFF. The CDR3 coding sequence is TGTGCCAGCAGCATGCTCAGGGGGAACACCGGGGAGCTGTTTTTT.

This clone occurred once. This chain connects TRBV18 to TRBJ2-5; D may be TRBD2 (6 bases). V was shortened by 2 bases and J by 2 bases, with 9 bases between the two germline ends. Germline loops: CDR1 KGHSH, CDR2 LQKENI. The CDR3 consists of 14 residues. The CDR3 is CASSPSAGQETQYF. In DNA form, the CDR3 reads TGTGCCAGCTCACCATCGGCGGGGCAAGAGACCCAGTACTTC.

This chain connects TRBV6-1 to TRBJ2-2; TRBD1 matches at 7 bases. Losses at the gene ends were 6 bases for V and 4 bases for J; bases not matched to a gene: 8. From germline, CDR1 is MNHNS and CDR2 SASEGT. The CDR3 extends over 15 amino acids. CDR3 sequence: CASRAGTAFTGELFF. The DNA for the CDR3 is TGTGCCAGCAGGGCCGGGACAGCCTTCACCGGGGAGCTGTTTTTT.

This rearrangement joins TRBV30 to TRBJ2-6; 9 nucleotides agree with TRBD1. CDR1 GTSNPN and CDR2 SVGIG come from the germline V gene (reference sequence). The CDR3 covers 18 residues. Germline trimming cut 1 base from V and 1 base from J; bases unmatched to any gene: 8. The DNA for the CDR3 is TGTGCCTGGAGTGGACAGGGGGTTTCATGGTCTGGGGCCAACGTCCTGACTTTC. This gives the protein CAWSGQGVSWSGANVLTF.

The J gene is TRBJ1-1, the V gene TRBV7-9, with D unclear. The V end was cut by 5 bases, the J end by 1 base, with 5 bases between. Germline V gives CDR1 SEHNR, CDR2 FQNEAQ (reference sequence). The CDR3 runs 12 residues. The CDR3 reads CASSQRNTEAFF. DNA for the CDR3: TGTGCCAGCAGCCAAAGGAACACTGAAGCTTTCTTT.

The gene calls are TRBV9 and TRBJ2-5; 7 positions agree with TRBD2. CDR1 and CDR2 (germline): SGDLS, YYNGEE. This CDR3 comprises 14 residues. Losses at the gene ends were 5 bases for V and 0 bases for J; bases not matched to a gene: 4. The CDR3 reads CASSLGGYQETQYF. The CDR3 DNA is TGTGCCAGCAGTCTCGGGGGGTACCAAGAGACCCAGTACTTC.

The chain has TRBV28 and TRBJ1-6; TRBD1 is a possible D gene (5 bases). V was cut by 5 bases and J by 4 bases, with 15 bases left in between. CDR1 is MDHEN, CDR2 SYDVKM, per germline. The CDR3 covers 16 residues. CDR3 bases: TGTGCCAGCAGTATTACGGGACTTGGGTATAATTCACCCCTCCACTTT. This gives the protein CASSITGLGYNSPLHF.

This sequence joins TRBV4-1 and TRBJ2-1, with 8 bases matching TRBD1. J lost 0 bases, V lost 1 base, and 2 bases had no gene match. The CDR3 loop spans 16 amino acids. Germline values: CDR1 MGHRA, CDR2 YSYEKL. CDR3 region: CASSQGTGGSYNEQFF. The CDR3 DNA follows: TGCGCCAGCAGCCAAGGAACAGGGGGCTCCTACAATGAGCAGTTCTTC.

The table lists this clone with a few counts. The chain has TRBV6-5 and TRBJ2-1; the D gene is possibly TRBD1 (5 bases). The germline V gene has CDR1 MNHEY and CDR2 SVGAGI. Trimming pared 0 bases from V and 5 bases from J, leaving 14 bases between. This CDR3 is 16 amino acids long. The CDR3 region is CASSYSLAGPHNEQFF. DNA of the CDR3: TGTGCCAGCAGTTACTCGCTGGCAGGGCCCCACAATGAGCAGTTCTTC.

The genes are TRBV21-1 and TRBJ2-7; the table's D call of TRBD1 was not tested on the DNA. TRBV21-1 is recorded as a pseudogene. This CDR3 comprises 15 residues. CDR3 bases: TGTGCCAGCACCACGAAACGGGACACGTCCTACGAGCAGTACTTC. It yields the protein CASTTKRDTSYEQYF.

The rearrangement links TRBV28 to TRBJ1-1; no firm D call. The length of the CDR3 is 11 residues. V lost 2 bases to trimming and J lost 5 bases, with 3 bases between them. Germline V gene data show CDR1 as MDHEN and CDR2 as SYDVKM. CDR3 sequence: CASSLGTEAFF. The CDR3 region has the DNA TGTGCCAGCAGTTTAGGTACTGAAGCTTTCTTT.

This rearrangement joins TRBV4-3 to TRBJ1-1, with TRBD1 matching 8 bases. This CDR3 region has 15 residues. The V segment lost 2 bases and the J segment 1 base; nucleotides outside the gene matches: 3. The germline V gene encodes CDR1 LGHNA and CDR2 YSLEER. The CDR3 is CASSQYRGWNTEAFF. The CDR3 DNA sequence: TGCGCCAGCAGCCAATACAGGGGGTGGAACACTGAAGCTTTCTTT.

The chain uses TRBV27 and TRBJ1-6, with TRBD1 as a possible D gene (5 bases). Germline CDR1 MNHEY, CDR2 SMNVEV (reference sequence). The CDR3 runs 15 residues. V dropped 5 bases and J dropped 4 bases, with 12 bases sitting between them. The CDR3 here is CASSTGTVYNSPLHF. The CDR3 region has the DNA TGTGCCAGCAGTACGGGGACGGTTTATAATTCACCCCTCCACTTT.

The J gene is TRBJ2-7, the V gene TRBV5-1; TRBD2 is a possible D gene (6 bases). The V end lost 0 bases, the J end lost 1 base, and 11 bases lay between the germline ends. The CDR3 runs 15 residues. The germline V gene encodes CDR1 SGHRS and CDR2 YFSETQ. CDR3: CASSLVGTQSYEQYF. CDR3 nucleotide sequence: TGCGCCAGCAGCTTGGTCGGGACTCAATCCTACGAGCAGTACTTC.

The chain employs TRBV27 and TRBJ1-2; weak D call: TRBD1 (6 bases). The CDR3 has 14 residues. CDR1 and CDR2 from the germline V gene are MNHEY and SMNVEV (reference sequence). The germline V and J ends were trimmed by 10 bases and 0 bases, with 15 bases remaining between them. DNA for the CDR3: TGTGCCACCAGGGGCGGGGGGACTAACTATGGCTACACCTTC. Amino acid sequence: CATRGGGTNYGYTF.

V and J are TRBV19 and TRBJ2-2; the D is unclear. V lost 3 bases and J 2 bases, leaving 4 bases between the germline ends. Germline V CDR1 and CDR2: LNHDA, SQIVND (reference sequence). This CDR3 has 13 amino acids. The CDR3 nucleotides read TGTGCCAGTAGTATTGGTAACACCGGGGAGCTGTTTTTT. Its translation: CASSIGNTGELFF.

This chain joins TRBV27 and TRBJ2-7; no clear D gene. V lost 1 base and J lost 6, with 4 bases in between. In germline, CDR1 is MNHEY, CDR2 SMNVEV (reference sequence). The CDR3 contains 11 residues. This CDR3 is CASSLWGEQYF. CDR3 bases: TGTGCCAGCAGTTTATGGGGCGAGCAGTACTTC.

This clone is deemed medium-sized. The chain joins TRBV27 to TRBJ2-7; D ambiguous. This CDR3 spans 12 amino acids. The germline gives CDR1 MNHEY, CDR2 SMNVEV (reference sequence). Trimming left V 1 base short and J 6 bases short, with 7 bases between. CDR3 DNA: TGTGCCAGCAGTTTATACGCCGGCGAGCAGTACTTC. It is translated as CASSLYAGEQYF.

This chain joins TRBV7-3 and TRBJ2-1; D gene uncertain. Trimming cost V 1 base and J 0 bases, with 10 bases left between them. CDR1 is SGHTA, CDR2 FQGTGA, per germline. This CDR3 spans 16 amino acids. The CDR3 is CASSLIAGSSYNEQFF. The CDR3 DNA reads TGTGCCAGCAGCTTAATAGCCGGTAGCTCCTACAATGAGCAGTTCTTC.

The chain has TRBV19 and TRBJ1-5; D is perhaps TRBD1 (6 bases). Trimming shortened V by 11 bases and J by 1 base, and 12 bases separated the two germline ends. The CDR3 loop spans 13 amino acids. CDR1 LNHDA and CDR2 SQIVND come from the germline V gene (reference sequence). CDR3 bases: TGTGCCGCCCAGGGGATGAGCAATCAGCCCCAGCATTTT. This encodes CAAQGMSNQPQHF.

This rearrangement joins TRBV9 to TRBJ2-6; weak D call: TRBD1 (7 bases). Per germline, CDR1 SGDLS and CDR2 YYNGEE. This CDR3 is 17 amino acids long. V dropped 2 bases and J dropped 0 bases, with 12 bases sitting between them. The CDR3 protein is CASSVAGQSSGANVLTF. In DNA form, the CDR3 reads TGTGCCAGCAGCGTCGCGGGACAGAGCTCTGGGGCCAACGTCCTGACTTTC.

This chain links TRBV15 with TRBJ2-1; maybe TRBD2 (5 bases). Trimming removed 0 bases from V and 0 bases from J, with 15 bases in between. CDR1 is LNHNV and CDR2 is YYDKDF in the germline V gene (reference sequence). The CDR3 loop spans 18 amino acids. CDR3 protein: CATSRDGSFASSYNEQFF. CDR3 nucleotide sequence: TGTGCCACCAGCAGAGATGGGAGCTTCGCGAGCTCCTACAATGAGCAGTTCTTC.

This sequence joins TRBV5-1 and TRBJ2-1; D assignment may be TRBD1 or TRBD2 (5 bases each). CDR3 length equals 11 residues. The V and J ends lost 6 bases and 8 bases respectively, with 9 bases between them. Germline CDR1 and CDR2: SGHRS and YFSETQ. DNA of the CDR3: TGCGCCAGCATCAGAGGGGATGAGCAGTTCTTC. It yields the protein CASIRGDEQFF.

This clone was seen a handful of times. The rearrangement joins TRBV29-1 to TRBJ1-1; no reliable D call. V gave up 3 bases and J gave up 3 bases, with 8 bases separating them. The germline gives CDR1 SQVTM, CDR2 ANQGSEA. CDR3 length equals 12 residues. CDR3 in amino acids: CSVEEGDTEAFF. The DNA of the CDR3 is TGCAGCGTTGAGGAGGGCGACACTGAAGCTTTCTTT.

A remark on this clone: Additional DNA sequences in this sample encode the identical CDR3. J is TRBJ2-1 and V is TRBV27; no clear D gene. This CDR3 spans 12 amino acids. Trimming stripped 3 bases from V and 9 bases from J, with 9 bases between. In germline, CDR1 is MNHEY, CDR2 SMNVEV (reference sequence). The DNA of the CDR3 is TGTGCCAGCAGTTTTTACGAGAGTGAGCAGTTCTTC. The encoded protein is CASSFYESEQFF.

The chain is built from TRBV9 and TRBJ2-2, with D unresolved. The CDR3 sequence is 13 residues long. Germline CDR1 reads SGDLS; CDR2 reads YYNGEE. The V end lost 0 bases, the J end lost 8 bases, and 8 bases lay between the germline ends. The CDR3 loop is CASSVVSGGELFF. CDR3 sequence (DNA): TGTGCCAGCAGCGTAGTGTCCGGGGGGGAGCTGTTTTTT.

This clone was counted a single time. The chain couples TRBV9 to TRBJ2-1; TRBD2 agrees at 9 bases. CDR1 is SGDLS and CDR2 is YYNGEE in the germline V gene. With 2 bases clipped from V and 2 bases from J, the junction kept 5 bases outside the gene matches. The CDR3 consists of 16 residues. The CDR3 sequence: CASSVFSGSPYNEQFF. For the CDR3, the DNA is TGTGCCAGCAGCGTCTTTAGCGGGAGCCCCTACAATGAGCAGTTCTTC.

The chain uses TRBV5-1 and TRBJ2-3; D not resolved. CDR1 SGHRS and CDR2 YFSETQ come from the germline V gene. V was pared by 0 bases and J by 4 bases, with 3 bases between. The CDR3 sequence is 12 residues long. DNA for the CDR3: TGCGCCAGCAGCTTGGAGGCAGATACGCAGTATTTT. This encodes CASSLEADTQYF. Based on the CDR3 plus reference TRBV5-1 and TRBJ2-3, the full variable domain is KAGVTQTPRYLIKTRGQQVTLSCSPISGHRSVSWYQQTPGQGLQFLFEYFSETQRNKGNFPGRFSGRQFSNSRSEMNVSTLELGDSALYLCASSLEADTQYFGPGTRLTVL.

The chain joins TRBV27 to TRBJ1-3; D is perhaps TRBD1 (5 bases). CDR3 length equals 19 residues. V lost 6 bases, J lost 2 bases, and 26 bases lay in between. Looked up from germline, CDR1 is MNHEY and CDR2 is SMNVEV (reference sequence). The CDR3 nucleotides are TGTGCCAGCAGCTTAAATTTTCGCTTCAGGGAGGCGGCTGGAAACACCATATATTTT. Translation: CASSLNFRFREAAGNTIYF.

CDR3 sequence: CAWSDPRQGTIYF. The CDR3 DNA sequence: TGTGCCTGGAGCGACCCCCGACAGGGTACCATATATTTT. This sequence joins TRBV30 and TRBJ1-3; TRBD1 agrees at 7 bases. The CDR3 length is 13 residues. V lost 3 bases and J lost 10; bases outside the gene matches: 9. CDR1 GTSNPN and CDR2 SVGIG come from the germline V gene (reference sequence).

This chain joins TRBV19 and TRBJ2-1; D might be TRBD2 (6 bases). V was trimmed by 0 bases and J by 6 bases, leaving 18 bases between them. The germline gives CDR1 LNHDA, CDR2 SQIVND (reference sequence). The CDR3 contains 17 residues. In DNA, the CDR3 is TGTGCCAGTAGTATAGATCTCGGTACCTGGGGACTCAATGAGCAGTTCTTC. Its translation is CASSIDLGTWGLNEQFF.